The subject of this entry is one TCR beta chain. Profiled with immunoSEQ multiplex PCR; TCRdb holds only in-frame clones, not every one. The repertoire includes 150,000 to 200,000 clones, roughly four fifths of them detected once, and roughly 19% sits in the top ten. The source of the sample is a study of blood T cell repertoires in COVID-19. In the study overall: Nucleic acid was either cDNA or gDNA, and it came from T cells, B-cell-depleted T cells, or PBMCs.

The CDR3 has 15 amino acids. Germline values: CDR1 SEHNR, CDR2 FQNEAQ (reference sequence). The junction had 8 bases not matched to a gene; V was cut back by 4 bases and J by 8 bases. The material sequenced was peripheral blood. V is TRBV7-9 and J is TRBJ1-4; 9 bases line up with TRBD1. This TCR came from an elderly woman with acute or convalescent COVID-19. DNA of the CDR3: TGTGCCAGCAGCTGGGTGACAGGGGGTGGAGAAAAACTGTTTTTT. This encodes CASSWVTGGGEKLFF. Together with reference TRBV7-9 and TRBJ1-4, the CDR3 gives the full variable domain: DTGVSQNPRHKITKRGQNVTFRCDPISEHNRLYWYRQTLGQGPEFLTYFQNEAQLEKSRLLSDRFSAERPKGSFSTLEIQRTEQGDSAMYLCASSWVTGGGEKLFFGSGTQLSVL.